What follows are 32 T cell receptor beta chains derived from one specimen sequenced in a study of T cells after somatic rescue of genetic block. TCRdb's table, derived via immunoSEQ multiplex PCR, lists solely in-frame clones and lacks some. The table has some 74,000 clones, approximately 90% seen once. Sequencing was done on a sample of peripheral blood mononuclear cells (PBMCs). These receptors originate from a man aged 30 to 45.

The chain couples TRBV4-1 to TRBJ1-5; no definite D call. The length of the CDR3 is 13 residues. Trimming left V 5 bases short and J 5 bases short, with 10 bases between. From germline, CDR1 is MGHRA and CDR2 YSYEKL. The CDR3 DNA reads TGCGCCAGCAGCAGCCAGATGTATCAGCCCCAGCATTTT. Protein: CASSSQMYQPQHF.

As to this clone: The junction differs from germline at one of its ends, possibly a read error. This CDR3 is also generated by other DNA sequences in the sample. This chain joins TRBV27 and TRBJ1-2; D is possibly TRBD1 (5 bases). This CDR3 spans 13 amino acids. CDR1 and CDR2 from the germline V gene are MNHEY and SMNVEV (reference sequence). Here the CDR3 reads CASSFAAQGGYTF. The CDR3 DNA sequence: TGCGCCAGCAGTTTTGCGGCCCAGGGCGGCTACACCTTC.

V is TRBV10-1 and J is TRBJ2-7; TRBD2 matches 11 bases. The CDR3 contains 15 residues. Unmatched junction bases numbered 4, after V lost 3 bases and J lost 3 bases. CDR1 and CDR2 (germline): WNHNN, SYGVQD (reference sequence). CDR3 nucleotides: TGCGCCAGCAGTGATAGAACTAGCGGGAGCTACGAGCAGTACTTC. This sequence encodes CASSDRTSGSYEQYF.

This clone was picked up one time. The CDR3 spells CASGSGLISNEQFF. Written as DNA, the CDR3 is TGTGCCAGCGGATCTGGACTCATAAGCAATGAGCAGTTCTTC. V usage is TRBV2 and J usage is TRBJ2-1, with D tentatively TRBD2 (5 bases). Germline lookup yields CDR1 SNHLY and CDR2 FYNNEI. CDR3 length: 14 amino acids. Trimming removed 8 bases from V and 6 bases from J, with 17 bases in between.

The rearrangement uses TRBV27 and TRBJ1-3, with a weak D call TRBD1 (5 bases). Germline CDR1 reads MNHEY; CDR2 reads SMNVEV (reference sequence). V lost 3 bases to trimming and J lost 7 bases, with 10 bases between them. The CDR3 length is 13 residues. CDR3 bases: TGTGCCAGCAGTTTTCAGGGCGGGAACACCATATATTTT. It is translated as CASSFQGGNTIYF.

This clone has a handful of counts. The rearrangement joins TRBV2 to TRBJ1-5; D remains unclear. This CDR3 comprises 13 residues. Per the germline V gene, CDR1 is SNHLY and CDR2 is FYNNEI. V was cut by 4 bases and J by 0 bases, with 4 bases left in between. CDR3 sequence reads: CASSVSSNQPQHF. Here the CDR3 DNA reads TGTGCCAGCAGTGTCAGTAGCAATCAGCCCCAGCATTTT.

V is TRBV28 and J is TRBJ1-2; TRBD1 matches 7 bases. CDR3 length: 13 amino acids. From germline, CDR1 is MDHEN and CDR2 SYDVKM. The ends lost 1 base at V and 10 bases at J; junction bases unmatched: 6. The CDR3 loop is CASSLSDRDDYTF. CDR3 nucleotide sequence: TGTGCCAGCAGTTTATCAGACAGGGATGACTACACCTTC.

V usage is TRBV28 and J usage is TRBJ2-7; TRBD2 aligns across 11 bases. Germline-derived CDR1 and CDR2 are MDHEN and SYDVKM. The CDR3 is 13 amino acids. V was clipped by 5 bases and J by 5 bases; unmatched bases: 2. The CDR3 DNA follows: TGTGCCAGCAGTCTGACTAGCGGGGACGAGCAGTACTTC. It encodes CASSLTSGDEQYF.

This chain links TRBV2 with TRBJ1-2; weak D call: TRBD1 (6 bases). Germline CDR1 SNHLY, CDR2 FYNNEI. Trimming left V 4 bases short and J 1 base short, with 13 bases between. The CDR3 has 15 residues. The CDR3 DNA reads TGTGCCAGCAGTGTAGAGGGAGGGGGTAACTATGGCTACACCTTC. This gives the protein CASSVEGGGNYGYTF.

CDR3 in DNA: TGTGCCAGCAGCTCTGACCCTAGCACAGATACGCAGTATTTT. Translating it yields CASSSDPSTDTQYF. The chain joins TRBV5-4 to TRBJ2-3; D not certain. V dropped 3 bases and J dropped 0 bases, with 8 bases sitting between them. The CDR3 extends over 14 amino acids. Germline lookup yields CDR1 SGHNT and CDR2 YYREEE (reference sequence). The complete variable domain, with remaining parts taken from reference TRBV5-4 and TRBJ2-3, reads ETGVTQSPTHLIKTRGQQVTLRCSSQSGHNTVSWYQQALGQGPQFIFQYYREEENGRGNFPPRFSGLQFPNYSSELNVNALELDDSALYLCASSSDPSTDTQYFGPGTRLTVL.

The V gene is TRBV18, the J gene TRBJ1-1, with D maybe TRBD1 (5 bases). Trimming pared 3 bases from V and 1 base from J, leaving 12 bases between. CDR3 length: 15 amino acids. Germline CDR1 and CDR2: KGHSH and LQKENI. DNA of the CDR3: TGTGCCAGCTCACCGGGAAGGGGAGGGAACACTGAAGCTTTCTTT. Translation: CASSPGRGGNTEAFF.

The chain recombines TRBV19 with TRBJ2-1; TRBD2 matches 14 bases. The germline gives CDR1 LNHDA, CDR2 SQIVND (reference sequence). CDR3 length equals 17 residues. V lost 6 bases, J lost 7 bases, and 11 bases stayed unmatched. The CDR3: CASSITLTSGRENEQFF. CDR3 in DNA: TGTGCCAGTAGCATCACCCTGACTAGCGGGAGGGAGAATGAGCAGTTCTTC. The full variable domain, rest sourced from reference TRBV19 and TRBJ2-1, is DGGITQSPKYLFRKEGQNVTLSCEQNLNHDAMYWYRQDPGQGLRLIYYSQIVNDFQKGDIAEGYSVSREKKESFPLTVTSAQKNPTAFYLCASSITLTSGRENEQFFGPGTRLTVL.

V is TRBV27 and J is TRBJ2-7, with a possible D match to TRBD2 (6 bases). Deletions cut 5 bases from V and 3 bases from J, with 11 bases between. This CDR3 has 13 amino acids. The germline V gene has CDR1 MNHEY and CDR2 SMNVEV (reference sequence). The DNA for the CDR3 is TGTGCCAGCAGTGGCCGGCGGGGCTACGAGCAGTACTTC. Translation: CASSGRRGYEQYF.

V is TRBV18 and J is TRBJ1-3, with D perhaps matching TRBD1 (5 bases). With 2 bases removed from V and 2 bases from J, the gap between germline ends came to 13 bases. The CDR3 has 16 residues. Germline V gene data show CDR1 as KGHSH and CDR2 as LQKENI. The CDR3 DNA reads TGTGCCAGCTCACCAGGATCAGGGAGGGCTGGAAACACCATATATTTT. Amino acid sequence: CASSPGSGRAGNTIYF.

J is TRBJ2-1 and V is TRBV9; no reliable D call. The V end lost 2 bases, the J end lost 0 bases, and 6 bases lay between the germline ends. Germline V CDR1 and CDR2: SGDLS, YYNGEE. CDR3 length: 14 amino acids. CDR3 amino acids: CASSVLGSYNEQFF. The CDR3 nucleotides are TGTGCCAGCAGCGTTCTGGGCTCCTACAATGAGCAGTTCTTC. Drawing the rest from reference TRBV9 and TRBJ2-1, the complete variable domain is DSGVTQTPKHLITATGQRVTLRCSPRSGDLSVYWYQQSLDQGLQFLIQYYNGEERAKGNILERFSAQQFPDLHSELNLSSLELGDSALYFCASSVLGSYNEQFFGPGTRLTVL.

This chain uses TRBV11-1 with TRBJ2-7; tentatively, D is TRBD2 (5 bases). With 8 bases removed from V and 2 bases from J, the gap between germline ends came to 16 bases. The CDR3 is made up of 14 amino acids. The V gene's germline CDR1 is SGHAT and CDR2 FQDESV (reference sequence). This CDR3 reads CASAGLDPPYEQYF. The CDR3 nucleotides read TGTGCCAGCGCCGGACTCGACCCCCCCTACGAGCAGTACTTC.

The V and J genes are TRBV5-8 and TRBJ1-3; D perhaps matches TRBD1 (5 bases). Between the trimmed V and J ends, which lost 3 bases and 4 bases, there was a span of 14 bases. Per germline, CDR1 SGHTS and CDR2 YDEGEE. CDR3 size: 15 residues. The CDR3 region is CASSSSGLTGNTIYF. CDR3 nucleotides: TGTGCCAGCAGCTCGTCAGGGCTGACAGGAAACACCATATATTTT.

V is TRBV4-2 and J is TRBJ2-7; 11 bases align to TRBD2. The germline CDR1 and CDR2 sequences are LGHNA and YNFKEQ. This CDR3 comprises 15 residues. V was clipped by 1 base and J by 1 base; unmatched bases: 0. In nucleotides, the CDR3 is TGTGCCAGCAGCCAAGGACTAGCGGGATCCTACGAGCAGTACTTC. It encodes CASSQGLAGSYEQYF.

In DNA, the CDR3 is TGTGCCAGCAGTGGGGGTCTAGCCAAAAACATTCAGTACTTC. This encodes CASSGGLAKNIQYF. The V and J genes are TRBV6-6 and TRBJ2-4; D possibly matches TRBD1 or TRBD2 (5 bases each). The germline CDR1 and CDR2 sequences are MNHNY and SVGAGI (reference sequence). CDR3 length: 14 residues. V was shortened by 5 bases and J by 0 bases, with 8 bases between the two germline ends.

This chain connects TRBV11-2 to TRBJ2-1; 12 bases match TRBD2. Germline values: CDR1 SGHAT, CDR2 FQNNGV. The CDR3 contains 13 residues. The V gene end was trimmed by 11 bases and the J gene end by 5 bases; junction bases not matched to a gene: 4. DNA of the CDR3: TGTGCCGGAAGACTAGCGGGAGACAATGAGCAGTTCTTC. Translated: CAGRLAGDNEQFF.

This rearrangement joins TRBV7-9 to TRBJ1-3; D uncertain. CDR3 length: 14 amino acids. The germline V gene encodes CDR1 SEHNR and CDR2 FQNEAQ (reference sequence). The ends were cut back, 2 bases at V and 0 bases at J, with 5 bases in the middle. The CDR3 nucleotides read TGTGCCAGCAGCTTAACGGGCTCTGGAAACACCATATATTTT. Translated, it gives CASSLTGSGNTIYF.

The gene calls are TRBV2 and TRBJ2-7, with 8 bases that match TRBD2. From germline, CDR1 is SNHLY and CDR2 FYNNEI. V dropped 1 base and J dropped 6; count of bases not matched to a gene: 8. This CDR3 spans 15 amino acids. CDR3 bases: TGTGCCAGCAGTGAAGAGTGGACTAGCTGGCTCGAGCAGTACTTC. Translated: CASSEEWTSWLEQYF.

In this sample, this clone turned up once. V and J are TRBV19 and TRBJ2-1; TRBD1 matches 8 bases. Germline V gene lookup returns CDR1 LNHDA and CDR2 SQIVND (reference sequence). With V trimmed by 6 bases and J by 5 bases, 6 bases remained unmatched. The CDR3 sequence is 14 residues long. Here the CDR3 reads CASSLGQVDNEQFF. The CDR3 nucleotides are TGTGCCAGTAGCCTGGGACAGGTTGACAATGAGCAGTTCTTC.

The chain is built from TRBV18 and TRBJ2-1; 8 positions agree with TRBD2. V dropped 6 bases and J dropped 7; count of bases not matched to a gene: 11. This CDR3 spans 15 amino acids. The germline V gene has CDR1 KGHSH and CDR2 LQKENI. The CDR3 region is CASSRTAGAFNEQFF. Written as DNA, the CDR3 is TGTGCCAGCTCTCGCACAGCGGGAGCATTTAATGAGCAGTTCTTC. Supplemented by reference TRBV18 and TRBJ2-1, the full variable domain reads NAGVMQNPRHLVRRRGQEARLRCSPMKGHSHVYWYRQLPEEGLKFMVYLQKENIIDESGMPKERFSAEFPKEGPSILRIQQVVRGDSAAYFCASSRTAGAFNEQFFGPGTRLTVL.

This chain links TRBV7-2 with TRBJ2-4, with a possible D match to TRBD1 (5 bases). The CDR3 loop spans 15 amino acids. Germline CDR1 and CDR2: SGHTA and FQGNSA. V was clipped by 5 bases and J by 11 bases, with 22 bases between them. In DNA, the CDR3 is TGTGCCAGCAGCCCGGGCAGGGCCGCGTTTTGGGTTCAGTACTTC. Its translation: CASSPGRAAFWVQYF.

The V gene is TRBV5-1, the J gene TRBJ2-2, with D uncertain. The length of the CDR3 is 15 residues. CDR1 and CDR2 from the germline V gene are SGHRS and YFSETQ. With 4 bases removed from V and 2 bases from J, the gap between germline ends came to 12 bases. The CDR3 nucleotides read TGCGCCAGCAGCACTAAAGGGTCCAACACCGGGGAGCTGTTTTTT. It codes for CASSTKGSNTGELFF.

The V gene is TRBV5-4, the J gene TRBJ2-6; unclear D gene. CDR1 is SGHNT, CDR2 YYREEE, per germline (reference sequence). Trimming took off 4 bases at V and 5 bases at J, with 13 bases between the two ends. This CDR3 contains 15 residues. CDR3 in amino acids: CASSQDRQRANVLTF. In DNA, the CDR3 is TGTGCCAGCAGCCAAGATCGCCAGAGGGCCAACGTCCTGACTTTC. The entire variable domain, with the rest obtained from reference TRBV5-4 and TRBJ2-6, is as follows: ETGVTQSPTHLIKTRGQQVTLRCSSQSGHNTVSWYQQALGQGPQFIFQYYREEENGRGNFPPRFSGLQFPNYSSELNVNALELDDSALYLCASSQDRQRANVLTFGAGSRLTVL.

The chain joins TRBV4-1 to TRBJ2-7; no clear D gene. V dropped 2 bases and J dropped 3 bases, with 11 bases sitting between them. CDR1 is MGHRA, CDR2 YSYEKL, per germline. The CDR3 covers 14 residues. The CDR3 coding sequence is TGCGCCAGCAGCCAATCGCCCCCCGGCTACGAGCAGTACTTC. Translation gives CASSQSPPGYEQYF.

J is TRBJ2-4 and V is TRBV29-1; TRBD1 agrees at 7 bases. In germline, CDR1 is SQVTM, CDR2 ANQGSEA. Losses at the gene ends were 6 bases for V and 2 bases for J; bases not matched to a gene: 7. There are 14 residues in the CDR3. DNA of the CDR3: TGCAGCGTGGTACAGGGGTACTCCAAAAACATTCAGTACTTC. The encoded protein is CSVVQGYSKNIQYF.

This clone appeared a single time. J is TRBJ1-2 and V is TRBV10-3; possible D gene TRBD1, 6 bases. Germline lookup yields CDR1 ENHRY and CDR2 SYGVKD. Trimming removed 4 bases from V and 4 bases from J, with 10 bases in between. The CDR3 has 13 amino acids. DNA of the CDR3: TGTGCCATCAGTGCTACAGGGATCTATGGCTACACCTTC. It translates to CAISATGIYGYTF.

V usage is TRBV5-4 and J usage is TRBJ2-3; 7 bases are shared with TRBD1. This CDR3 contains 16 residues. J was trimmed by 4 bases and V by 4 bases; bases with no gene match: 12. Per the germline V gene, CDR1 is SGHNT and CDR2 is YYREEE (reference sequence). For the CDR3, the DNA is TGTGCCAGCAGCCTTCCACCGACAGGGTCTGCAGATACGCAGTATTTT. This gives the protein CASSLPPTGSADTQYF.

This chain joins TRBV2 and TRBJ2-5; D not resolved. Germline V gives CDR1 SNHLY, CDR2 FYNNEI. The ends were cut back, 8 bases at V and 5 bases at J, with 12 bases in the middle. This CDR3 spans 12 amino acids. This CDR3 is CASGNQVETQYF. The CDR3 coding sequence is TGTGCCAGCGGCAACCAGGTGGAGACCCAGTACTTC.